This is a list of T cell receptor beta chains from one sample in a study of shared clonotypes between healthy human individuals. Repertoires were generated with immunoSEQ multiplex PCR, while TCRdb's copy carries only in-frame clones and drops some. Of 2,500,000 or so clones listed, approximately 94% are singletons. The material sequenced was naive CD4+ T cells sorted from blood. The receptor source for this set is a man aged 18 to 30 in good health. The CDR3 runs from the conserved cysteine through the conserved F or W.

v_gene: TRBV15
j_gene: TRBJ1-1
CDR3aa: CATSRARGMSTEAFF

v_gene: TRBV6-1
j_gene: TRBJ2-6
CDR3aa: CASRAVRSGANVLTF

v_gene: TRBV30
j_gene: TRBJ1-5
CDR3aa: CAWSVHSGFDQPQHF

v_gene: TRBV7-3
j_gene: TRBJ2-1
CDR3aa: CASSLKVGGALYNEQFF

v_gene: TRBV5-1
j_gene: TRBJ2-3
CDR3aa: CASSLTGTDTQYF

v_gene: TRBV6-6
j_gene: TRBJ1-1
CDR3aa: CASSYATGSNTEAFF

v_gene: TRBV5-1
j_gene: TRBJ1-5
CDR3aa: CASSVGQPNQPQHF

v_gene: TRBV5-1
j_gene: TRBJ1-1
CDR3aa: CASSLYAGQNTEAFF

v_gene: TRBV7-8
j_gene: TRBJ2-7
CDR3aa: CASSHMPGQEYEQYF

v_gene: TRBV28
j_gene: TRBJ2-6
CDR3aa: CASSFPLQRAYSGANVLTF

v_gene: TRBV7-2
j_gene: TRBJ2-1
CDR3aa: CASSAGTYSSYNEQFF

v_gene: TRBV9
j_gene: TRBJ2-5
CDR3aa: CASSAPGYQETQYF

v_gene: TRBV7-9
j_gene: TRBJ1-2
CDR3aa: CASSLEGQLYGYTF

v_gene: TRBV6-1
j_gene: TRBJ2-7
CDR3aa: CASSELGGRQYF

v_gene: TRBV11-2
j_gene: TRBJ2-1
CDR3aa: CASSLEGGSYNEQFF

v_gene: TRBV18
j_gene: TRBJ2-3
CDR3aa: CASSPLVETQYF

v_gene: TRBV6-1
j_gene: .
CDR3aa: CASETGALSYEQYF

v_gene: TRBV15
j_gene: TRBJ2-3
CDR3aa: CATSRPPDRGQTDTQYF

v_gene: TRBV2
j_gene: TRBJ1-4
CDR3aa: CAGSQTFLSEKLFF

v_gene: TRBV5-4
j_gene: TRBJ2-7
CDR3aa: CASGLANSYEQYF

v_gene: TRBV25-1
j_gene: TRBJ2-2
CDR3aa: CASSLAHANTGELFF

v_gene: TRBV19
j_gene: TRBJ2-1
CDR3aa: CASSRRTGQGDNEQFF

v_gene: TRBV4-3
j_gene: TRBJ1-1
CDR3aa: CASSQEGSEAFF